The source of this TCR beta chain is a study of shared clonotypes between healthy human individuals. General study results and limits: Compared with clonotypes that all four donors shared, non-shared clonotypes had lower generation probabilities. The naive CD4 repertoires of several donors were compared, and roughly 5% of clonotypes were shared.

The protocol was immunoSEQ multiplex PCR, while the TCRdb copy is restricted to in-frame clones and leaves out a portion. Among 2 million to 2.5 million clones listed, under 95% were seen once. Concerning this clone itself: Its antigen is undetermined.

The CDR3 extends over 19 amino acids. Germline CDR1 and CDR2: SGHVS and FNYEAQ. J lost 1 base, V lost 0 bases, and 12 bases had no gene match. Sequencing was performed on naive CD4+ T cells from PBMCs. Documented subset: CD45RA+ positively selected. The chain couples TRBV7-6 to TRBJ1-1; TRBD1 agrees at 9 bases. The clonotype comes from a man between 18 and 29 years old in good health. Some clones in this sample may be carry-over from other donors' samples. In DNA form, the CDR3 reads TGTGCCAGCAGCTTAGCGTTTTGGGACAGGGATAGGCCGAACACTGAAGCTTTCTTT. Encoded protein: CASSLAFWDRDRPNTEAFF.